Shown below are 18 T cell receptor beta chains from a single sample sequenced in a study of blood T cell repertoires in COVID-19. Measured with immunoSEQ multiplex PCR; TCRdb has only the in-frame clones, and not every one. The sample has over 100,000 clones, 65% to 85% seen once; the top ten hold 0.8% to 0.9%. Input material: peripheral blood. These TCRs come from a woman in her 70s with acute or convalescent COVID-19.

The chain recombines TRBV6-1 with TRBJ1-1; the D gene is possibly TRBD1 (5 bases). Germline assignment: CDR1 MNHNS and CDR2 SASEGT. This CDR3 has 17 residues. V was pared by 3 bases and J by 1 base, with 18 bases between. As DNA, the CDR3 is TGTGCCAGCAGTGACGGAGTAGGGCGTGGGGCGAACACTGAAGCTTTCTTT. Protein sequence: CASSDGVGRGANTEAFF.

The chain joins TRBV4-1 to TRBJ1-4; TRBD1 is a possible D gene (5 bases). The V gene's germline CDR1 is MGHRA and CDR2 YSYEKL. V was cut by 3 bases and J by 5 bases, with 16 bases left in between. The CDR3 has 16 residues. CDR3 nucleotides: TGCGCCAGCAGCCATCCGGGACGGGGGAGGAATGAAAAACTGTTTTTT. Its translation: CASSHPGRGRNEKLFF.

This chain joins TRBV3-1 (or the pseudogene TRBV3-2) and TRBJ1-6; D is unresolved. V lost 4 bases, J lost 0 bases, and 7 bases lay in between. The CDR3 loop spans 15 amino acids. CDR1 LGHDT and CDR2 YNNKEL come from the germline V gene (reference sequence). This CDR3 reads CASSPTISYNSPLHF. The CDR3, as DNA: TGTGCCAGCAGCCCTACGATCTCCTATAATTCACCCCTCCACTTT.

V is TRBV19 and J is TRBJ2-5; a weak D match, TRBD1 (6 bases). The germline gives CDR1 LNHDA, CDR2 SQIVND (reference sequence). Trimming took off 4 bases at V and 3 bases at J, with 15 bases between the two ends. The CDR3 is 15 amino acids. The CDR3 reads CASSRYRDGKETQYF. The CDR3 DNA sequence: TGTGCCAGTAGTAGGTACAGGGATGGTAAAGAGACCCAGTACTTC.

This sequence joins TRBV5-1 and TRBJ1-2; 7 bases line up with TRBD1. The V and J ends lost 2 bases and 3 bases, in that order; junction bases with no gene match: 10. This CDR3 spans 16 amino acids. The germline V gene has CDR1 SGHRS and CDR2 YFSETQ. The CDR3 loop is CASSFSPDRPDYGYTF. The CDR3 nucleotides read TGCGCCAGCAGCTTCAGCCCGGACAGGCCTGACTATGGCTACACCTTC.

Only one count was recorded for this clone. The V and J genes are TRBV6-5 and TRBJ1-2, with D tentatively TRBD1 (6 bases). The CDR3 is made up of 14 amino acids. Germline V gene lookup returns CDR1 MNHEY and CDR2 SVGAGI. V gave up 0 bases and J gave up 8 bases, with 13 bases separating them. The CDR3 spells CASSYSGTSSGYTF. The CDR3 DNA reads as TGTGCCAGCAGTTACTCGGGGACATCCAGCGGCTACACCTTC.

This sequence joins TRBV5-1 and TRBJ1-2, with 7 nucleotides matching TRBD1. This CDR3 has 13 amino acids. Trimming at V came to 4 bases and at J to 8 bases, leaving 8 bases not matched to a gene. The germline V gene has CDR1 SGHRS and CDR2 YFSETQ. The CDR3, as DNA: TGCGCCAGCAGCCCAGTGGGACAGAGAGGCTACACCTTC. Protein product: CASSPVGQRGYTF.

The chain is built from TRBV3-1 (or the pseudogene TRBV3-2) and TRBJ1-6; 8 bases align to TRBD1. Per the germline V gene, CDR1 is LGHDT and CDR2 is YNNKEL (reference sequence). This CDR3 comprises 15 residues. V shed 1 base, J shed 8 bases, and the junction held 4 bases outside the gene matches. The CDR3 DNA reads as TGTGCCAGCAGCCAAGTGGTGACAGGGGATTCACCCCTCCACTTT. Translation: CASSQVVTGDSPLHF.

The V call is TRBV19, the J call TRBJ1-4; a weak D match, TRBD1 (5 bases). V lost 3 bases to trimming and J lost 6 bases, with 11 bases between them. The germline V gene encodes CDR1 LNHDA and CDR2 SQIVND (reference sequence). This CDR3 comprises 14 residues. The CDR3 sequence is CASSIRDSDEKLFF. The DNA for the CDR3 is TGTGCCAGTAGTATCCGGGACTCGGATGAAAAACTGTTTTTT.

The chain combines TRBV5-4 with TRBJ1-2; D is uncertain. The CDR3 is 12 residues long. Germline lookup yields CDR1 SGHNT and CDR2 YYREEE (reference sequence). V was trimmed by 2 bases and J by 9 bases, leaving 11 bases between them. Here the CDR3 DNA reads TGTGCCAGCAGCTTATCGCGGGATCGCTACACCTTC. Protein: CASSLSRDRYTF.

V usage is TRBV7-3 and J usage is TRBJ2-3, with 12 bases fitting TRBD2. Germline-derived CDR1 and CDR2 are SGHTA and FQGTGA. The J segment lost 1 base and the V segment lost 6 bases, leaving 2 bases of the junction unmatched. This CDR3 spans 15 amino acids. For the CDR3, the DNA is TGTGCCAGCAGGCTAGCGGGAGGGGGCACAGATACGCAGTATTTT. Encoded protein: CASRLAGGGTDTQYF. The full variable domain, rest sourced from reference TRBV7-3 and TRBJ2-3, is GAGVSQTPSNKVTEKGKYVELRCDPISGHTALYWYRQSLGQGPEFLIYFQGTGAADDSGLPNDRFFAVRPEGSVSTLKIQRTERGDSAVYLCASRLAGGGTDTQYFGPGTRLTVL.

The chain carries TRBV15 and TRBJ2-2; D gene unclear. Trimming pared 0 bases from V and 0 bases from J, leaving 5 bases between. Germline V CDR1 and CDR2: LNHNV, YYDKDF (reference sequence). CDR3 length: 15 amino acids. The CDR3: CATSRDLSNTGELFF. DNA of the CDR3: TGTGCCACCAGCAGAGATCTCTCGAACACCGGGGAGCTGTTTTTT.

The chain's CDR3 is CASSFGVAGELFF. CDR3 coding DNA: TGTGCCAGCAGTTTCGGGGTGGCGGGGGAGCTGTTTTTT. This sequence joins TRBV27 and TRBJ2-2, with a tentative D call TRBD2 (5 bases). The CDR3 has 13 residues. The V and J ends lost 3 bases and 8 bases respectively, with 10 bases between them. Germline V gene lookup returns CDR1 MNHEY and CDR2 SMNVEV (reference sequence).

The chain is built from TRBV2 and TRBJ2-5, with D tentatively TRBD1 (5 bases). The CDR3 has 15 amino acids. Germline V gene data show CDR1 as SNHLY and CDR2 as FYNNEI. V lost 0 bases, J lost 5 bases, and 13 bases lay in between. In DNA, the CDR3 is TGTGCCAGCAGTGAAGCCAGGGTGGGCAGCGAGACCCAGTACTTC. Its protein is CASSEARVGSETQYF.

This rearrangement joins TRBV7-2 to TRBJ2-3; 7 nucleotides align to TRBD2. The CDR3 runs 15 residues. V was clipped by 4 bases and J by 1 base; unmatched bases: 5. Per germline, CDR1 SGHTA and CDR2 FQGNSA. CDR3 sequence reads: CASSSGLFGTDTQYF. Here the CDR3 DNA reads TGTGCCAGCAGCTCGGGACTATTCGGCACAGATACGCAGTATTTT. The full variable domain, with the rest looked up from reference TRBV7-2 and TRBJ2-3, is GAGVSQSPSNKVTEKGKDVELRCDPISGHTALYWYRQSLGQGLEFLIYFQGNSAPDKSGLPSDRFSAERTGGSVSTLTIQRTQQEDSAVYLCASSSGLFGTDTQYFGPGTRLTVL.

V usage is TRBV25-1 and J usage is TRBJ1-1; D is perhaps TRBD1 (5 bases). V lost 6 bases, J lost 6 bases, and 14 bases lay in between. The CDR3 length is 13 residues. Germline V CDR1 and CDR2: MGHDK, SYGVNS. For the CDR3, the DNA is TGTGCCAGCAGCGTCGCGGGGGTTCCTGAAGCTTTCTTT. This translates into CASSVAGVPEAFF.

V gene TRBV12-3 or TRBV12-4 combines with J gene TRBJ2-3, with no clear D. CDR3 size: 12 residues. Trimming removed 5 bases from V and 5 bases from J, with 8 bases in between. The CDR3 nucleotides read TGTGCCAGCAGTCTTGGAGTAGATACGCAGTATTTT. It yields the protein CASSLGVDTQYF.

The rearrangement joins TRBV4-2 to TRBJ2-7; 10 bases fit TRBD1. Germline-derived CDR1 and CDR2 are LGHNA and YNFKEQ. The J segment lost 2 bases and the V segment lost 1 base, leaving 2 bases of the junction unmatched. The CDR3 loop spans 15 amino acids. CDR3 in DNA: TGTGCCAGCAGCCAAGGGACAGGGGGTCCCTACGAGCAGTACTTC. It is translated as CASSQGTGGPYEQYF.